The rows below give T cell receptor beta chains drawn from one sample of a study of type 1 and type 2 diabetes patients. Via MiXCR, TCRdb re-called the multiplex PCR reads, giving one row per CDR3 protein. The sample includes about 270,000 distinct CDR3 sequences, more than 40% of them seen just once. The sequencing sample was made of peripheral blood mononuclear cells (PBMCs). Every receptor here comes from a young man with type 2 diabetes. Each CDR3 is given with its conserved first and last residue. D genes are given only for firm matches. Size is omitted from some rows. Given values are once, few, many or a class for expanded clones.

CDR3nt | CDR3aa | v_gene | abundance | d_gene | j_gene
TGTGCCAGCAGCCACTCAGGGCCTTCACCCCTCCACTTT | CASSHSGPSPLHF | TRBV14 | NA | NA | TRBJ1-6
TGCGGCAGCAGTGAAGGGGGGGAGAGCACCGGGGAGCTGTTTTTT | CGSSEGGESTGELFF | TRBV10-1 | NA | NA | TRBJ2-2
TGCGCCAGCAGCCAAGAACCGGCGGAGACCCAGTACTTC | CASSQEPAETQYF | TRBV4-1 | NA | NA | TRBJ2-5
TGCGCCAGCAGCCATATTGATACAGGGACGGCTGAAGCTTTCTTT | CASSHIDTGTAEAFF | TRBV5-1 | few | NA | TRBJ1-1
TGTGCCAGCAGTTTAAACCCATGGGAGCAGTTCTTC | CASSLNPWEQFF | TRBV12-3/TRBV12-4 | NA | NA | TRBJ2-1
TGTGCCAGCAACGGGCAGGGATCGAGCAATCAGCCCCAGCATTTT | CASNGQGSSNQPQHF | TRBV2 | NA | NA | TRBJ1-5
TGTGCCAGGGGGACAGGTTTCAACGAGCAGTACTTC | CARGTGFNEQYF | TRBV2 | many | TRBD1 | TRBJ2-7
TGCGCCAGCACCCTTGGGATCAACACTGAAGCTTTCTTT | CASTLGINTEAFF | TRBV5-1 | NA | NA | TRBJ1-1
TGTGCCACCAGCAGAGATCGGGCGGTCACAGATACGCAGTATTTT | CATSRDRAVTDTQYF | TRBV15 | NA | NA | TRBJ2-3
TGTGCCAGCAGTGTGACAGACACTGAAGCTTTCTTT | CASSVTDTEAFF | TRBV2 | many | NA | TRBJ1-1
TGCAGCGTACCAGATACGCAGTATTTT | CSVPDTQYF | TRBV29-1 | NA | NA | TRBJ2-3
TGTGCCAGCAGCGTAGTGGGGGGCGCCTACAATGAGCAGTTCTTC | CASSVVGGAYNEQFF | TRBV9 | NA | NA | TRBJ2-1
TGTGCCAGCAATACTGACTCTAGCGGGGGTGCGGCCCAGTACTTC | CASNTDSSGGAAQYF | TRBV2 | many | TRBD2 | TRBJ2-5
TGTGCCAGTAGTATAGCAGTGAACACCGGGGAGCTGTTTTTT | CASSIAVNTGELFF | TRBV19 | NA | NA | TRBJ2-2
TGTGCCAGCAGCTTGAGGGGTTATAGGAAGTACGAGCAGTACTTC | CASSLRGYRKYEQYF | TRBV5-6 | NA | NA | TRBJ2-7
TGCGCCAGCAGCCAGGTAGGGGGAATAGCCTACAATGAGCAGTTCTTC | CASSQVGGIAYNEQFF | TRBV4-3 | NA | NA | TRBJ2-1
TGTGCCAGCAGCTTCTTTGTGGCTGGGGCCAACGTCCTGACTTTC | CASSFFVAGANVLTF | TRBV7-2 | NA | NA | TRBJ2-6
TGTGCCAGTAGTATCACCCCGGGGGAGGCTCGCTATGGCTACACCTTC | CASSITPGEARYGYTF | TRBV19 | NA | NA | TRBJ1-2
TGTGCCAGCATGTGGAGCTCCTATAATTCACCCCTCCACTTT | CASMWSSYNSPLHF | TRBV14 | once | NA | TRBJ1-6
TGTGCCAGTAGTATTGTCACGGGACAGTACAACGCTGAAGCTTTCTTT | CASSIVTGQYNAEAFF | TRBV19 | NA | TRBD1 | TRBJ1-1
TGTGCCAGTAGAGCTAGGTCCCTACGAGATACGCAGTATTTT | CASRARSLRDTQYF | TRBV19 | few | NA | TRBJ2-3
TGTGCCAGCAGCCAACTAGCGGGACAAGAGACCCAGTACTTC | CASSQLAGQETQYF | TRBV2 | few | TRBD2 | TRBJ2-5
TGTGCCACCAGCCTCAGTCCTGGAAGCAATCAGCCCCAGCATTTT | CATSLSPGSNQPQHF | TRBV15 | NA | NA | TRBJ1-5
TGTGCCAGCAGTTTTTTGACCCGGGACAGGGGCGCCGGGGAGCTGTTTTTT | CASSFLTRDRGAGELFF | TRBV7-2 | NA | TRBD1 | TRBJ2-2